A selection of T cell receptor beta chains follows, all from one sample in a study of beta chain features in type 1 diabetes. Produced via immunoSEQ multiplex PCR; TCRdb's table is partial and in-frame only. The data show around 400,000 clones, around 16% seen once. Input material: naive CD4+ T cells from blood. These receptors came from a woman in her late teens or twenties in good health. CDR3s include the opening cysteine and the closing phenylalanine or tryptophan. The order of the fields is CDR3 DNA, CDR3 protein, V gene, CDR3 length, J gene, clone size, D gene. A D gene is named only where the DNA matches it firmly. Size is omitted from some rows. Given values are once, few, many or a class for expanded clones.

TGCGCCAGCAGCGCAGGGGACGTCAATACGCAGTATTTT	CASSAGDVNTQYF	TRBV5-1	13	TRBJ2-3	few	NA
TGTGCCAGCAGCTTTAACCGGGGGGCCGGGGAGCTGTTTTTT	CASSFNRGAGELFF	TRBV7-3	14	TRBJ2-2	NA	TRBD2
TGCGCCAGCAGCTGGGGACTAGCGCTTTACAATGAGCAGTTCTTC	CASSWGLALYNEQFF	TRBV5-1	15	TRBJ2-1	NA	TRBD2
TGTGCCAGCAGTGAACGGGGGAGCTCCTACAATGAGCAGTTCTTC	CASSERGSSYNEQFF	TRBV5-6	15	TRBJ2-1	NA	NA
TGTGCCAGCAGTTACTCTTGGACTAGCGGATTCTACGAGCAGTACTTC	CASSYSWTSGFYEQYF	TRBV6-5	16	TRBJ2-7	NA	TRBD2
TGTGCCAGCAGCCCTCTAGGGGGGACAGCAGATACGCAGTATTTT	CASSPLGGTADTQYF	TRBV7-9	15	TRBJ2-3	few	NA
TGCAGCGTTGAAATGGCAGGGTGGGGAAACACCATATATTTT	CSVEMAGWGNTIYF	TRBV29-1	14	TRBJ1-3	NA	NA
TGCAGCGTTTACAGGGGGTCGGGAACTGAAGCTTTCTTT	CSVYRGSGTEAFF	TRBV29-1	13	TRBJ1-1	few	TRBD1
TGTGCCTGGGACTACAGGGGGGTGGGAGGCTACACCTTC	CAWDYRGVGGYTF	TRBV30	13	TRBJ1-2	few	TRBD1
TGTGCCTGGATACCAGGGACAGCTAACACCGGGGAGCTGTTTTTT	CAWIPGTANTGELFF	TRBV30	15	TRBJ2-2	NA	TRBD1
TGTGCCAGCAGCTTGCGACTAGCGGGAGAGTCGGGATCGTCGCAGTTCTTC	CASSLRLAGESGSSQFF	TRBV7-9	17	TRBJ2-1	few	TRBD2
TGTGCCAGCAGCGCAGACAGTTACTCCTACAATGAGCAGTTCTTC	CASSADSYSYNEQFF	TRBV5-4	15	TRBJ2-1	few	NA
TGCGCCAGCAGCCGGGACGGGACAGGAACCGCCTACGAGCAGTACTTC	CASSRDGTGTAYEQYF	TRBV4-1	16	TRBJ2-7	NA	TRBD1
TGTGCCAGCAGCTCAACAGGCATTGGGGAAGCTTTCTTT	CASSSTGIGEAFF	TRBV7-9	13	TRBJ1-1	few	NA
TGTGCCTGGAGTCGAGAATATCGCAATCAGCCCCAGCATTTT	CAWSREYRNQPQHF	TRBV30	14	TRBJ1-5	NA	NA
TGTGCCTGGATTCGGGGTCTGGTTTCGGACCTGAACACTGAAGCTTTCTTT	CAWIRGLVSDLNTEAFF	TRBV30	17	TRBJ1-1	NA	NA
TGTGCCAGCAGCTTAGTTGTCGGGAGGACCGGTGAGCAGTTCTTC	CASSLVVGRTGEQFF	TRBV7-2	15	TRBJ2-1	NA	TRBD2
TGTGCCAGCAGCTCCTCCGGCGGCCCTGGGAGAGCAGATACGCAGTATTTT	CASSSSGGPGRADTQYF	TRBV7-3	17	TRBJ2-3	NA	NA
TGCAGTGCTTCTCACACTGCAGGGCAGTTCTTC	CSASHTAGQFF	TRBV20-1	11	TRBJ2-1	few	NA
TGTGCCTGGAGTGCTGGCAGGGGGAAAGCCAAAAACATTCAGTACTTC	CAWSAGRGKAKNIQYF	TRBV30	16	TRBJ2-4	few	TRBD1
TGTGCCAGCAGTTTGGGACAGGGGAGGGCAGATACGCAGTATTTT	CASSLGQGRADTQYF	TRBV5-4	15	TRBJ2-3	NA	TRBD1
TGTGCCAGCTCCGGGAACTATGGCTACACCTTC	CASSGNYGYTF	TRBV6-5	11	TRBJ1-2	NA	NA
TGTGCCAGCAGCCCGGGGAGGGGGACCCCCTACGAGCAGTACTTC	CASSPGRGTPYEQYF	TRBV7-2	15	TRBJ2-7	NA	NA
TGTGCCAGCTCACCTACTTCGGGGACAGGCCGCACCGGGGAGCTGTTTTTT	CASSPTSGTGRTGELFF	TRBV18	17	TRBJ2-2	NA	TRBD1
TGTGCCAGCAGCCAGGGCTTAGATACGCAGTATTTT	CASSQGLDTQYF	TRBV11-3	12	TRBJ2-3	few	NA
TGCGCCAGCAGCTCGGGACAGGGTAAAACTGAAGCTTTCTTT	CASSSGQGKTEAFF	TRBV5-1	14	TRBJ1-1	NA	TRBD1
TGCGCCAGCAGCTTGGACGGACTAGCGGGAGGAGAGTACTTC	CASSLDGLAGGEYF	TRBV5-1	14	TRBJ2-5	few	TRBD2
TGTGCCAGCAGTTATTTTTCTAACCCGGGCACCGGGGAGCTGTTTTTT	CASSYFSNPGTGELFF	TRBV6-5	16	TRBJ2-2	few	NA
TGTGCCAGCAGAGAGGGACAGGGAGTGGATGAGCAGTTCTTC	CASREGQGVDEQFF	TRBV25-1	14	TRBJ2-1	few	TRBD1
TGTGCCAGCAGCCCAGGGAGGGGTTTCGAGACCCAGTACTTC	CASSPGRGFETQYF	TRBV11-1	14	TRBJ2-5	NA	TRBD2
TGTGCCAGCAGCTCCTTAGCGGGACCTCCCTACAATGAGCAGTTCTTC	CASSSLAGPPYNEQFF	TRBV11-2	16	TRBJ2-1	few	TRBD2
TGTGCCTGGCGACAACAGGGGATCGGCAATCAGCCCCAGCATTTT	CAWRQQGIGNQPQHF	TRBV30	15	TRBJ1-5	NA	TRBD1
TGTGCCAGCCAGGGACTAGTAAGTTCGGGTGAGCAGTTCTTC	CASQGLVSSGEQFF	TRBV6-5	14	TRBJ2-1	few	TRBD2
TGTGCCTGGAGTAGGACTAGCGGAGGGTACAATGAGCAGTTCTTC	CAWSRTSGGYNEQFF	TRBV30	15	TRBJ2-1	NA	TRBD2
TGTGCCAGCAGTTTACCGGGTTACTACGAGCAGTACTTC	CASSLPGYYEQYF	TRBV28	13	TRBJ2-7	few	NA
TGTGCCAGTAGTCTGACAGGGGGAGCCTACGAGCAGTACTTC	CASSLTGGAYEQYF	TRBV19	14	TRBJ2-7	few	TRBD1